This TCR beta chain was sequenced in a study of identical twins listed by TCRdb under 2016. Study-wide context: To test whether fetal clonotypes persist, the study used deep sequencing on TCR alpha and beta repertoires from monozygotic twins, unrelated adults of various ages, and cord blood. To rule out contamination, replicate twin experiments were performed at different times with different library preparation protocols.

Clipping removes 6 bases from V and 1 base from J, with 3 as the unmatched junction base count. The germline V gene supplies CDR1 SNHLY and CDR2 FYNNEI. The CDR3, cysteine through phenylalanine, is 14 amino acids long. Here the CDR3 DNA is all that survives: 42 bases in frame from base 1. Regarding this clonotype: The clone's antigen remains unknown. Per-base quality was not reported, and no clone a single base away is much larger than it.

Library preparation used 5' RACE. Data came from an Illumina HiSeq 2000. A universal primer binding site was added through template switching, and the final cDNA carried a unique molecular identifier so that TCR cDNA molecules could be counted accurately. Specific primers in the conserved constant-segment region were used to synthesize first-strand cDNA for the TCR alpha and beta chains. To control for contamination, each cDNA library was double barcoded with a SMART-Mk sample barcode plus Illumina barcodes. TruSeq adapter sequences along with Illumina sample barcodes were introduced in two successive PCR steps. The Illumina HiSeq platform was used with custom primers to sequence TCR alpha and beta cDNA libraries. Regarding the original processing steps: MiGEC was used to process raw reads and extract unique molecular identifiers, and MiXCR was used to find CDR3 positions. Recombination models were inferred per individual with the repgenHMM and IGoR tools using an EM algorithm. Shared clonotype analysis was performed with the tcR package in R, normalizing sharing by the product of cloneset sizes. Out-of-frame nonproductive sequences were analyzed to study raw recombination free of thymic and clonal selection effects. TCRdb itself trimmed the public reads at Q25 with fastp, ran MiXCR and retained productive beta chains. Rows are unified per CDR3 protein, each entry keeping the most common DNA and genes. The V and J calls were determined by TCRdb, not by the authors. The sample table shows 350,000 or so distinct CDR3 sequences, and 8.5% to 10% are seen once. The biggest ten clones account for under 10% of the sample.

Every donor was a healthy Caucasian. The study also sequenced three unrelated non-twin adults: a male aged 18 to 29, a male aged 50 to 59 and a female aged 50 to 59. Using Miltenyi CD45RO+ enrichment and human naive T-cell isolation kits, memory (CD45RO+) and naive T cells were isolated from PBMC. Overall study results and their limits: Compared with coincidental sharing between unrelated individuals, an excess of low generation-probability sequences was observed among out-of-frame TCR alpha sequences shared between twins. Because the same donors could not be followed over many years, the conclusions depended on cross-sectional statistical analysis. Abundant cord blood beta clonotypes carried fewer insertions; young adult naive repertoires showed a weaker similar trend, while memory repertoires showed none. In beta out-of-frame sequences, excess twin sharing was weaker, because having fewer shared sequences lowered the signal-to-noise ratio. Recombination models systematically underestimated out-of-frame TCR alpha sharing in monozygotic twins but agreed with sharing between unrelated individuals. Invariant T cells such as MAIT and iNKT could partly confound zero-insertion analyses, although diverse VJ usage argued against such confounding for most clonotypes.

The chain couples TRBV2 to TRBJ1-1, with 9 central nucleotides matching TRBD1. Sequenced material: naive T cells sorted from blood. Per the publication, the cell subset or site label means: cells isolated with a human naive T-cell isolation kit. The TCR comes from a woman aged 45-65 years in good health. The CDR3 loop reads CASSEQGANTEAFF. The DNA reads as follows: TGTGCCAGCAGCGAACAGGGGGCGAACACTGAAGCTTTCTTT.